Sequencing of this TCR beta chain was carried out in a study of blood T cell repertoires in COVID-19 (dated by TCRdb to 2018 to 2021). In the study overall: Collaborator samples came from the United States, Italy and Spain and covered acute and convalescent phases of COVID-19. The material from the prospective study consisted of cDNA or gDNA derived from T cells, B-cell-depleted T cells, or PBMCs. The dataset comprised deeply sampled blood TCRbeta repertoires from subjects exposed to, actively infected with, or recovered from COVID-19. The repertoires were released in a freely available public database intended as a resource for research on the immune response to SARS-CoV-2. Samples came from the ongoing ImmuneRACE study (first 160 participants) plus 1,254 subjects from 6 global collaborators. Nearly every sample came with metadata listing a de-identified subject ID, COVID-19 status, age in years and sex. Where available, HLA class I and class II types were taken from metadata supplied by the sample provider and were not determined by assay-based typing. Overall study outcomes, separate from this receptor: The quantity of clinical and demographic metadata differed by source and by participant and was supplied without curation.

TCRbeta CDR3 regions were amplified from genomic DNA by means of the immunoSEQ Assay, a bias-controlled multiplex PCR. On the authors' methods: The number of nucleated cells in each sample was estimated from the amplification of reference gene primers within the assay. Sequence reads were collapsed and filtered to measure the absolute abundance of every unique TCRbeta CDR3 rearrangement. For each sample, productive Simpson clonality was calculated as the square root of Simpson's diversity index across productive rearrangements. TCRdb stores this immuneACCESS table with in-frame sequences only. Part of the clones is absent; in the studies checked, under half of the shortfall reflects unresolved V genes, and no reason is known for the rest. V and J calls and clone size are as listed in that table; D and trimming were resolved from the DNA. The sample contains some 200,000 clones, 80% to 90% of them found a single time. The top ten hold 5% to 6.5% of the sample.

Concerning this clone itself: Its antigen remains unidentified. One base away there is no much larger clone; base qualities are not given.

CDR1 MNHEY and CDR2 SMNVEV were looked up in the germline V gene (reference sequence). Germline trimming: 8 bases from V, 7 bases from J; junction bases outside gene matches: 6. From the cysteine through the phenylalanine, the CDR3 covers 12 amino acids. Just the 36-base CDR3 DNA is kept, in frame starting at base 1. Whole blood was collected in K2EDTA tubes by collaborating institutions according to the institutions' own protocols. Collaborator samples were shipped for TCRbeta analysis as frozen whole blood, isolated PBMCs, or DNA extracted from either sample type. Recombination linked TRBV27 to TRBJ2-5, with 8 bases matching TRBD1. This TCR derives from an older man with acute or convalescent COVID-19. Sample: peripheral blood. The base sequence is TGTGCCAGCTGGGGACAGGCGGCGACCCAGTACTTC. Translated, it gives CASWGQAATQYF.